The sample holds many counts of the clone carrying this TCR beta chain. TCRdb processed the RACE reads anew with MiXCR; each CDR3 protein has one entry. The repertoire holds under 45,000 distinct CDR3 sequences, with less than 5.5% as singletons. The record originates from a study of human T cells and chemical hapten exposure. Time point indicated: healthy volunteer bleed at 6 weeks. The total RNA was obtained from whole blood that was not fractionated. V was shortened by 3 bases and J by 2 bases, with 9 bases between the two germline ends. Germline lookup yields CDR1 DFQATT and CDR2 SNEGSKA (reference sequence). The CDR3 is 13 residues long.

The sequence was obtained from a human donor in good health. Some clones in this sample may be carry-over from other donors' samples. The chain couples TRBV20-1 to TRBJ2-3; D might be TRBD1 (6 bases). The sample was whole blood. CDR3 DNA: TGCAGTGCTAGTATGGGGGCCACAGATACGCAGTATTTT. Amino acids: CSASMGATDTQYF.